A selection of T cell receptor beta chains follows, all from one sample in a study of identifying expanded T cells in peripheral blood. The method was immunoSEQ multiplex PCR; TCRdb's version includes in-frame clones alone and lacks a portion of them. The sample holds 100,000 to 110,000 clones, over 75% seen once. Specimen: blood. Receptor source: a person between 18 and 75 years old in good health. The CDR3 runs from the conserved cysteine through the conserved F or W. The D gene is left open where the match is weak. A clone size is listed for some rows: how often the clone was seen (once, few, many), or a class if it is expanded.

DNA	CDR3	size	J	length	V	D
TGTGCCAGCAGTTACTCGAACAGGGGGCGCGACTATGGCTACACCTTC	CASSYSNRGRDYGYTF	.	TRBJ1-2	16	TRBV6-5	TRBD1
TGTGCCAGCTCACCAGCGAGGGGGGGGCGAGGTGAGCAGTTCTTC	CASSPARGGRGEQFF	.	TRBJ2-1	15	TRBV18	.
TGTGCCAGCAGCCAGACAGGGGGCAATCAGCCCCAGCATTTT	CASSQTGGNQPQHF	.	TRBJ1-5	14	TRBV6-6	TRBD1
TGTGCCAGCAGCTCGAGGACAGGGGCGCACTATGGCTACACCTTC	CASSSRTGAHYGYTF	few	TRBJ1-2	15	TRBV7-2	TRBD1
TGTGCCAGCAGCAGACAGGGGGCTCAGCCCCAGCATTTT	CASSRQGAQPQHF	.	TRBJ1-5	13	TRBV6-6	TRBD1
TGTGCCACCAGCAGAGACACCAGGACTAGCGGAATGTACAATGAGCAGTTCTTC	CATSRDTRTSGMYNEQFF	.	TRBJ2-1	18	TRBV15	TRBD2
TGTGCCAGCAGACGGGGGACGAGCTTCAATCAGCCCCAGCATTTT	CASRRGTSFNQPQHF	once	TRBJ1-5	15	TRBV7-8	.
TGTGCCAGCAGCCAAGGTCTAGCGCTGAGCTCCTACGAGCAGTACTTC	CASSQGLALSSYEQYF	.	TRBJ2-7	16	TRBV4-2	.
TGTGCCAGCAGCACAACGGAGCAGTTCTTC	CASSTTEQFF	few	TRBJ2-1	10	TRBV11-2	.
TGTGCCAGCAGCCCCGGGCCGTACAATGAGCAGTTCTTC	CASSPGPYNEQFF	.	TRBJ2-1	13	TRBV6-5	.
TGCGCCAGCAGTAACGCGCCCTTGAACACTGAAGCTTTCTTT	CASSNAPLNTEAFF	.	TRBJ1-1	14	TRBV5-1	.
TGTGCCATCGGGGACAGATACACCCCCTCATTC	CAIGDRYTPSF	.	TRBJ1-2	11	TRBV10-3	TRBD1
TGTGCCAGCAGCGTGGGACAAAACTCCTACGAGCAGTACTTC	CASSVGQNSYEQYF	.	TRBJ2-7	14	TRBV7-6	.
TGCAGCGTTCGACCGACAGGGGGCACTGAAGCTTTCTTT	CSVRPTGGTEAFF	.	TRBJ1-1	13	TRBV29-1	TRBD1
TGTGCCAGCAGCCCCCCCAGGGGGCGCCCAGAGACCCAGTACTTC	CASSPPRGRPETQYF	.	TRBJ2-5	15	TRBV9	TRBD1
TGTGCCAGCAGGGTACAGGGGGCTGAGACTGAAGCTTTCTTT	CASRVQGAETEAFF	.	TRBJ1-1	14	TRBV2	TRBD1
TGTGCCAGCAGCTTAGTCCGACTAATGGGCGAGCAGTACTTC	CASSLVRLMGEQYF	.	TRBJ2-7	14	TRBV7-9	.
TGTGCCAGCAGCCAAGATCGCGGAGGGACCTACAATGAGCAGTTCTTC	CASSQDRGGTYNEQFF	.	TRBJ2-1	16	TRBV4-2	.
TGTGCCAGCAAGACAGGGGTCAAGAACACTGAAGCTTTCTTT	CASKTGVKNTEAFF	once	TRBJ1-1	14	TRBV6-1	TRBD1
TGTGCCAGCAGCCACACTAGAGGGATTACAGATACGCAGTATTTT	CASSHTRGITDTQYF	.	TRBJ2-3	15	TRBV6-5	.
TGTGCCAGCTCACCACCCGCGACAGGGGGGATGGGAGGCTACACCTTC	CASSPPATGGMGGYTF	once	TRBJ1-2	16	TRBV18	TRBD1
TGTGCCAGTAGTATTACACCGGGTCCCGGGGTGGAAGCTTTCTTT	CASSITPGPGVEAFF	.	TRBJ1-1	15	TRBV19	.
TGTGCCAGCAGCCTCAGCAACCCGGGACCCCGCAACTATGGCTACACCTTC	CASSLSNPGPRNYGYTF	.	TRBJ1-2	17	TRBV7-2	.
TGTGCCAGTATGAGGGCCTTGACAGATTATAATCAGCCCCAGCATTTT	CASMRALTDYNQPQHF	.	TRBJ1-5	16	TRBV19	.
TGTGCCAGCAGTTACAAGGTTTATAGTGAGCAGTACTTC	CASSYKVYSEQYF	.	TRBJ2-7	13	TRBV6-6	.
TGTGCCAGCTCACCGGACCTAGGGGGCGGCACTGAAGCTTTCTTT	CASSPDLGGGTEAFF	once	TRBJ1-1	15	TRBV18	TRBD1
TGTGCTAGTGGTTTCGCCACCACTGAAGCTTTCTTT	CASGFATTEAFF	once	TRBJ1-1	12	TRBV12-5	.
TGTGCCAGCAGCTTAGTAACGGCCACAGGCAACATTCAGTACTTC	CASSLVTATGNIQYF	.	TRBJ2-4	15	TRBV7-2	.
TGTGCCAGCAGTGCCGTACCAGCTGGCGAGCAGTACTTC	CASSAVPAGEQYF	few	TRBJ2-7	13	TRBV2	.
TGCGCCAGCATGACTAGCGGGAGCACAGATACGCAGTATTTT	CASMTSGSTDTQYF	.	TRBJ2-3	14	TRBV4-1	TRBD2
TGTGCCAGCTCTCCCTCTAGCGCCTACAATGAGCAGTTCTTC	CASSPSSAYNEQFF	once	TRBJ2-1	14	TRBV7-9	.
TGTGCCAGCGGGGGAGGGCTAAACACCGGGGAGCTGTTTTTT	CASGGGLNTGELFF	.	TRBJ2-2	14	TRBV25-1	TRBD2
TGCGCCAGCAGTGAGGTCCTCGGGAGCATTCAGTACTTC	CASSEVLGSIQYF	once	TRBJ2-4	13	TRBV10-1	.
TGCAGCGTTGAAGGGCTAGCGGGGGGACAAATTAAGTACAATGAGCAGTTCTTC	CSVEGLAGGQIKYNEQFF	.	TRBJ2-1	18	TRBV29-1	TRBD2
TGTGCCAGCTCACCGATACAGAGGGGGTCGAACACAGATACGCAGTATTTT	CASSPIQRGSNTDTQYF	once	TRBJ2-3	17	TRBV18	.
TGTGCCAGTAGTTCGGGACTAGCGGGAGGGGGCACAGATACGCAGTATTTT	CASSSGLAGGGTDTQYF	.	TRBJ2-3	17	TRBV19	TRBD2
TGTGCCAGCTCACCTGGTATGAGGCAGAGGTCAGCTTTCTTT	CASSPGMRQRSAFF	few	TRBJ1-1	14	TRBV18	.
TGTGCCAGCACCCCCCGTGTACTAGCGGGACTAATTTCCTACAATGAGCAGTTCTTC	CASTPRVLAGLISYNEQFF	.	TRBJ2-1	19	TRBV5-6	TRBD2
TGTGCCAGCAGCGTTTTTGGTGGGAACACTGAAGCTTTCTTT	CASSVFGGNTEAFF	.	TRBJ1-1	14	TRBV9	.
TGTGCCAGCAGACCTTGGGAGCGGGAGGAGGAGGGTTCCTACAATGAGCAGTTCTTC	CASRPWEREEEGSYNEQFF	once	TRBJ2-1	19	TRBV7-9	TRBD2
TGTGCCAGCAGTTTTCAAGAGGGGTTCCAGCCCCAGCATTTT	CASSFQEGFQPQHF	.	TRBJ1-5	14	TRBV27	.